One sample yielded the 32 T cell receptor beta chains listed below, sequenced in a study of blood T cell repertoires in COVID-19. Generated by immunoSEQ multiplex PCR, the TCRdb table keeps only in-frame clones and is missing some. The sample consists of roughly 120,000 clones, 85% of them appearing once. Sequencing input: peripheral blood. Receptors were obtained from an elderly man with acute or convalescent COVID-19.

Only a few counts were recorded for this clone. This chain uses TRBV4-1 with TRBJ1-2; weak D call: TRBD1 (5 bases). CDR1 is MGHRA, CDR2 YSYEKL, per germline. V gave up 5 bases and J gave up 2 bases, with 12 bases separating them. CDR3 length: 14 amino acids. This chain's CDR3 is CASSEIQGNYGYTF. CDR3 sequence (DNA): TGCGCCAGCAGCGAGATTCAGGGAAACTATGGCTACACCTTC.

This clone was seen more than once but under ten times. The CDR3 nucleotides read TGTGCCACCAGTCCCCGGGACAGGGATGTTGGTACTAACACCGGGGAGCTGTTTTTT. It encodes CATSPRDRDVGTNTGELFF. V is TRBV24-1 and J is TRBJ2-2; TRBD1 agrees at 9 bases. The CDR3 runs to 19 residues. The trim removed 6 bases at V and 2 bases at J, leaving 15 bases unmatched. Germline V CDR1 and CDR2: KGHDR, SFDVKD.

The CDR3 nucleotides read TGTGCCAGCAGGCCCGGACTAGCGGGGCTCAATGAGCAGTTCTTC. Residues: CASRPGLAGLNEQFF. The V call is TRBV6-5, the J call TRBJ2-1; 12 bases map to TRBD2. V shed 6 bases and J 6 bases; nucleotides not matched to a gene: 6. CDR1 and CDR2 (germline): MNHEY, SVGAGI. CDR3 length equals 15 residues.

The V call is TRBV7-3, the J call TRBJ1-6; 7 nucleotides match TRBD1. CDR3 length: 15 residues. Per the germline V gene, CDR1 is SGHTA and CDR2 is FQGTGA. The J segment lost 8 bases and the V segment lost 5 bases, leaving 9 bases of the junction unmatched. The CDR3 reads CASSARQGSDSPLHF. CDR3 DNA sequence: TGTGCCAGCAGCGCCCGACAGGGCTCGGATTCACCCCTCCACTTT.

CDR3 sequence reads: CSVTGTGYGYTF. CDR3 bases: TGCAGCGTTACCGGGACAGGCTATGGCTACACCTTC. This rearrangement joins TRBV29-1 to TRBJ1-2, with 8 positions matching TRBD1. This CDR3 comprises 12 residues. Germline loops: CDR1 SQVTM, CDR2 ANQGSEA. V lost 5 bases, J lost 4 bases, and 3 bases stayed unmatched.

The chain is built from TRBV13 and TRBJ1-1, with 9 bases identical to TRBD1. In germline, CDR1 is PRHDT, CDR2 FYEKMQ (reference sequence). J lost 4 bases, V lost 5 bases, and 5 bases had no gene match. This CDR3 contains 14 residues. CDR3 protein: CASSALGQGTEAFF. For the CDR3, the DNA is TGTGCCAGCAGCGCTTTGGGACAGGGCACTGAAGCTTTCTTT.

This clone was detected only once. The J gene is TRBJ1-2, the V gene TRBV9, with D uncertain. The V gene's germline CDR1 is SGDLS and CDR2 YYNGEE. Deletions cut 5 bases from V and 5 bases from J, with 13 bases between. The CDR3 covers 13 residues. CDR3 sequence (DNA): TGTGCCAGCAGTTTGACTGAACGTTATGGCTACACCTTC. It yields the protein CASSLTERYGYTF.

The CDR3, as DNA: TGTGCCAGTAGTCATCCCGACAGGGGGAAGGAAAAACTGTTTTTT. Translated, it gives CASSHPDRGKEKLFF. The genes are TRBV19 and TRBJ1-4; 9 bases are a match to TRBD1. Per germline, CDR1 LNHDA and CDR2 SQIVND (reference sequence). The CDR3 is 15 residues long. V shed 5 bases and J 8 bases; nucleotides not matched to a gene: 9.

The chain employs TRBV5-5 and TRBJ2-7, with D possibly being TRBD1 (6 bases). CDR1 SGHKS and CDR2 YYEKEE come from the germline V gene (reference sequence). Trimming took off 4 bases at V and 1 base at J, with 6 bases between the two ends. This CDR3 has 12 residues. Written as DNA, the CDR3 is TGTGCCAGCAGCAGGGGGTCCTACGAGCAGTACTTC. It encodes CASSRGSYEQYF.

The chain recombines TRBV11-2 with TRBJ2-1; 9 nucleotides match TRBD2. V shed 0 bases and J 6 bases; nucleotides not matched to a gene: 9. The CDR3 is 17 amino acids. The germline V gene encodes CDR1 SGHAT and CDR2 FQNNGV. The CDR3 sequence: CASSLDSAGGPFNEQFF. The CDR3 DNA reads as TGTGCCAGCAGCTTAGATTCGGCGGGAGGGCCATTCAATGAGCAGTTCTTC.

V and J are TRBV7-9 and TRBJ2-7; a possible D gene is TRBD1 (6 bases). Trimming removed 5 bases at V and 3 bases at J, with 17 bases between. This CDR3 has 15 residues. CDR1 is SEHNR, CDR2 FQNEAQ, per germline (reference sequence). CDR3 bases: TGTGCCAGCAGCCAGGGGCCAGGGAAGGGCTACGAGCAGTACTTC. This encodes CASSQGPGKGYEQYF.

The chain employs TRBV7-3 and TRBJ2-6; D is possibly TRBD1 (5 bases). This CDR3 spans 15 amino acids. V lost 8 bases and J lost 0, with 11 bases in between. Looked up from germline, CDR1 is SGHTA and CDR2 is FQGTGA. Written as DNA, the CDR3 is TGTGCCAGCTCTAAGGGGAACTCTGGGGCCAACGTCCTGACTTTC. This sequence encodes CASSKGNSGANVLTF.

The CDR3 reads CASSQGSRKDYSATNEKLFF. The CDR3, as DNA: TGCGCCAGCAGCCAAGGCTCTAGGAAAGATTATTCTGCAACTAATGAAAAACTGTTTTTT. The J gene is TRBJ1-4, the V gene TRBV4-1, with unresolved D. V dropped 1 base and J dropped 0 bases, with 21 bases sitting between them. CDR1 and CDR2 from the germline V gene are MGHRA and YSYEKL. The CDR3 runs to 20 residues.

The V gene is TRBV27, the J gene TRBJ1-5; 8 bases align to TRBD1. This CDR3 is built from 13 residues. V shed 5 bases and J 7 bases; nucleotides not matched to a gene: 4. CDR1 and CDR2 (germline): MNHEY, SMNVEV (reference sequence). The CDR3 DNA follows: TGTGCCAGCAGTCTGGACAGGGACCAGCCCCAGCATTTT. Encoded protein: CASSLDRDQPQHF.

The chain has TRBV5-4 and TRBJ2-1; 15 bases are shared with TRBD2. This CDR3 has 15 residues. The ends lost 4 bases at V and 6 bases at J; junction bases unmatched: 2. Germline CDR1 is SGHNT and CDR2 is YYREEE (reference sequence). CDR3 nucleotide sequence: TGTGCCAGCAGCAGGACTAGCGGGGGGGCCAATGAGCAGTTCTTC. Translated, it gives CASSRTSGGANEQFF.

CDR3 sequence: CSVELLSGYTF. The CDR3 DNA reads as TGCAGCGTTGAATTGCTTAGCGGCTACACCTTC. The chain carries TRBV29-1 and TRBJ1-2; D remains ambiguous. Trimming removed 2 bases from V and 8 bases from J, with 9 bases in between. This CDR3 has 11 amino acids. Germline V gives CDR1 SQVTM, CDR2 ANQGSEA.

The chain carries TRBV5-8 and TRBJ2-2; TRBD1 agrees at 12 bases. The junction had 9 bases not matched to a gene; V was cut back by 2 bases and J by 7 bases. The CDR3 loop spans 17 amino acids. Germline values: CDR1 SGHTS, CDR2 YDEGEE. The CDR3 DNA reads TGTGCCAGCAGCTTCCCAATGGGGACAGGGGGCCGCGGGGAGCTGTTTTTT. Encoded protein: CASSFPMGTGGRGELFF.

This clone was detected only a few times. The chain couples TRBV7-2 to TRBJ2-1; TRBD1 agrees at 7 bases. V gave up 1 base and J gave up 5 bases; unmatched junction bases: 8. The CDR3 loop spans 16 amino acids. CDR1 and CDR2 from the germline V gene are SGHTA and FQGNSA. The DNA for the CDR3 is TGTGCCAGCAGCTTAGGCTGGGCAGGGGGACACAATGAGCAGTTCTTC. The encoded protein is CASSLGWAGGHNEQFF.

The V call is TRBV7-2, the J call TRBJ2-3; 10 bases fit TRBD2. The length of the CDR3 is 15 residues. V shed 3 bases, J shed 4 bases, and the junction held 4 bases outside the gene matches. Germline V gene data show CDR1 as SGHTA and CDR2 as FQGNSA. The CDR3 protein is CASSLASGRADTQYF. CDR3 DNA sequence: TGTGCCAGCAGCTTGGCCAGCGGGAGGGCAGATACGCAGTATTTT.

The V call is TRBV2, the J call TRBJ2-3, with D maybe TRBD1 (6 bases). The CDR3 sequence is 14 residues long. The V end was cut by 3 bases, the J end by 2 bases, with 9 bases between. The germline CDR1 and CDR2 sequences are SNHLY and FYNNEI. The CDR3 coding sequence is TGTGCCAGCAGTGATGGGGGCGACACAGATACGCAGTATTTT. Its protein product is CASSDGGDTDTQYF.

The chain links TRBV19 to TRBJ1-5; tentative D call: TRBD1 (6 bases). The V gene lost 6 bases and the J gene lost 3 bases, with 15 bases spanning the gap. This CDR3 is 15 amino acids long. Germline CDR1 LNHDA, CDR2 SQIVND (reference sequence). As DNA, the CDR3 is TGTGCCAGTAGCCTTACAACAGGGACCAATCAGCCCCAGCATTTT. Protein sequence: CASSLTTGTNQPQHF.

The V and J genes are TRBV7-9 and TRBJ2-3, with 7 bases that match TRBD2. CDR1 SEHNR and CDR2 FQNEAQ come from the germline V gene (reference sequence). Trimming at V came to 4 bases and at J to 1 base, leaving 5 bases not matched to a gene. The CDR3 has 15 residues. CDR3 loop: CASSSLGGGTDTQYF. CDR3 in DNA: TGTGCCAGCAGCTCCTTGGGGGGGGGCACAGATACGCAGTATTTT.

The gene calls are TRBV18 and TRBJ1-3; 7 nucleotides agree with TRBD1. V dropped 3 bases and J dropped 5; count of bases not matched to a gene: 7. CDR1 and CDR2 (germline): KGHSH, LQKENI. CDR3 length: 15 amino acids. The CDR3 sequence: CASSPPTGTRNTIYF. The CDR3 DNA reads as TGTGCCAGCTCACCTCCGACAGGGACGCGAAACACCATATATTTT. Looking up the rest from reference TRBV18 and TRBJ1-3 gives the full variable domain: NAGVMQNPRHLVRRRGQEARLRCSPMKGHSHVYWYRQLPEEGLKFMVYLQKENIIDESGMPKERFSAEFPKEGPSILRIQQVVRGDSAAYFCASSPPTGTRNTIYFGEGSWLTVV.

This chain joins TRBV2 and TRBJ2-1; TRBD1 aligns across 9 bases. The CDR3 runs to 13 residues. With 6 bases clipped from V and 7 bases from J, the junction kept 4 bases outside the gene matches. CDR1 is SNHLY, CDR2 FYNNEI, per germline. CDR3 in amino acids: CASSVDRGNEQFF. CDR3 in DNA: TGTGCCAGCAGCGTGGACAGGGGAAATGAGCAGTTCTTC.

This clone was found a few times. The chain is built from TRBV10-2 and TRBJ1-2, with a weak D call TRBD1 (5 bases). V was clipped by 6 bases and J by 0 bases, with 14 bases between them. Germline V CDR1 and CDR2: WSHSY, SAAADI. The CDR3 covers 15 residues. The CDR3 loop reads CASRGGRTTNYGYTF. The CDR3 region has the DNA TGCGCCAGCAGGGGGGGACGGACCACTAACTATGGCTACACCTTC.

This chain joins TRBV4-1 and TRBJ1-2; 10 bases fit TRBD1. V lost 2 bases and J lost 7; bases outside the gene matches: 10. CDR3 length equals 16 residues. Germline V gene lookup returns CDR1 MGHRA and CDR2 YSYEKL. Here the CDR3 DNA reads TGCGCCAGCAGCCAACCGGACAGGGGGTTAACCAGTGGCTACACCTTC. This sequence encodes CASSQPDRGLTSGYTF.

CDR3 protein: CASNQLDRVPHNEQFF. DNA of the CDR3: TGTGCCAGCAACCAACTAGACAGGGTGCCCCACAATGAGCAGTTCTTC. V usage is TRBV7-2 and J usage is TRBJ2-1, with 7 bases identical to TRBD1. V dropped 7 bases and J dropped 5; count of bases not matched to a gene: 14. From germline, CDR1 is SGHTA and CDR2 FQGNSA. CDR3 length: 16 residues.

V is TRBV7-9 and J is TRBJ1-1, with 7 bases that match TRBD1. There are 15 residues in the CDR3. The germline gives CDR1 SEHNR, CDR2 FQNEAQ (reference sequence). The V segment lost 8 bases and the J segment 4 bases; nucleotides outside the gene matches: 13. The CDR3 loop is CASATQTGPGTEAFF. CDR3 nucleotide sequence: TGTGCCAGCGCAACGCAGACAGGGCCAGGCACTGAAGCTTTCTTT.

This clone was seen just once. V gene TRBV6-4 combines with J gene TRBJ1-6, with D tentatively TRBD1 (6 bases). Deletions cut 4 bases from V and 9 bases from J, with 19 bases between. Germline V lookup: CDR1 MRHNA, CDR2 SNTAGT. The CDR3 totals 16 residues. CDR3: CASSGSKTGGSSPLHF. In DNA, the CDR3 is TGTGCCAGCAGTGGCTCTAAGACAGGCGGAAGTTCACCCCTCCACTTT.

The chain joins TRBV7-6 to TRBJ2-7, with TRBD1 matching over 7 bases. Germline CDR1 reads SGHVS; CDR2 reads FNYEAQ. V gave up 0 bases and J gave up 0 bases; unmatched junction bases: 5. The length of the CDR3 is 16 residues. This CDR3 reads CASSLAARDSSYEQYF. Written as DNA, the CDR3 is TGTGCCAGCAGCTTAGCCGCCCGGGACAGCTCCTACGAGCAGTACTTC.

This rearrangement joins TRBV28 to TRBJ1-1; D is perhaps TRBD1 (5 bases). Germline CDR1 is MDHEN and CDR2 is SYDVKM. This CDR3 comprises 15 residues. V dropped 5 bases and J dropped 2 bases, with 15 bases sitting between them. This CDR3 reads CASSPTGQGNTEAFF. In nucleotides, the CDR3 is TGTGCCAGCAGTCCCACTGGCCAGGGTAACACTGAAGCTTTCTTT. The full variable domain, its missing parts supplied by reference TRBV28 and TRBJ1-1, is DVKVTQSSRYLVKRTGEKVFLECVQDMDHENMFWYRQDPGLGLRLIYFSYDVKMKEKGDIPEGYSVSREKKERFSLILESASTNQTSMYLCASSPTGQGNTEAFFGQGTRLTVV.

This chain joins TRBV5-4 and TRBJ2-3; TRBD2 matches at 14 bases. This CDR3 comprises 18 residues. J was trimmed by 4 bases and V by 0 bases; bases with no gene match: 7. Germline V gene lookup returns CDR1 SGHNT and CDR2 YYREEE (reference sequence). The CDR3 region is CASSLALTSGGAADTQYF. In nucleotides, the CDR3 is TGTGCCAGCAGCTTGGCCCTGACTAGCGGGGGGGCAGCAGATACGCAGTATTTT. Combining the CDR3 with reference TRBV5-4 and TRBJ2-3 gives the whole variable domain ETGVTQSPTHLIKTRGQQVTLRCSSQSGHNTVSWYQQALGQGPQFIFQYYREEENGRGNFPPRFSGLQFPNYSSELNVNALELDDSALYLCASSLALTSGGAADTQYFGPGTRLTVL.